Given below is one T cell receptor beta chain in context. Its specific antigen is unknown. Base-call qualities are not available, and no considerably larger clone is one nucleotide away. Whole blood was collected in K2EDTA tubes by collaborating institutions according to the institutions' own protocols. Collaborator samples were shipped for TCRbeta analysis as frozen whole blood, isolated PBMCs, or DNA extracted from either sample type. The sample originates from a study of blood T cell repertoires in COVID-19 (dated by TCRdb to 2019 to 2021). For the wider study: Collaborator samples came from the United States, Italy and Spain and covered acute and convalescent phases of COVID-19. The prospective study material was composed of cDNA or gDNA derived from T cells, B-cell-depleted T cells, or PBMCs. The dataset comprised deeply sampled blood TCRbeta repertoires from subjects exposed to, actively infected with, or recovered from COVID-19. The repertoires were made available in a free public database intended to serve as a resource for research on the immune response to SARS-CoV-2. Samples came from the ongoing ImmuneRACE study (first 160 participants) plus 1,254 subjects from 6 global collaborators. The sample metadata nearly always contained a de-identified subject ID, COVID-19 status, age in years and sex. HLA class I and class II types, where available, came from metadata supplied by the sample provider rather than from assay-based typing. The full study reports these points: The amount of clinical and demographic metadata varied by source and participant and was provided uncurated.

The immunoSEQ Assay, a bias-controlled multiplex PCR, was used to amplify TCRbeta CDR3 regions from genomic DNA. Turning to the authors' computational methods: Nucleated cell counts per sample were estimated from amplification of reference gene primers within the assay. Sequence reads were collapsed and filtered to measure the absolute abundance of every unique TCRbeta CDR3 rearrangement. Productive Simpson clonality was computed per sample as the square root of Simpson's diversity index over productive rearrangements. Not all clones reach the TCRdb copy of this immuneACCESS table, which keeps in-frame sequences only. Checked studies attribute under half of the gap to unresolved V genes and leave the rest unexplained. V and J calls and clone size are those listed in that table; D and trimming were worked out from the DNA. For this sample the table gives roughly 180,000 clones, of which about 91% were detected only once. Roughly 4.2% of the sample rests with the top ten.

The receptor's source is a woman aged 25-40 years with acute or convalescent COVID-19. Sequenced material: peripheral blood.

Here the CDR3 is given as CASRDWLAGTGELFF. The DNA reads as follows: TGTGCCAGCCGGGATTGGTTAGCCGGCACCGGGGAGCTGTTTTTT. This sequence uses TRBV2 and TRBJ2-2; the D segment could be TRBD2, given 5 matching bases. Looking up the germline V gene yields CDR1 SNHLY and CDR2 FYNNEI. The junction shows trimming of 8 bases on V and 4 bases on J, plus 17 bases between the germline ends. Counted from cysteine to phenylalanine, this CDR3 has 15 amino acids. The retained sequence is limited to the CDR3, 45 bases, with the frame set at the first base.